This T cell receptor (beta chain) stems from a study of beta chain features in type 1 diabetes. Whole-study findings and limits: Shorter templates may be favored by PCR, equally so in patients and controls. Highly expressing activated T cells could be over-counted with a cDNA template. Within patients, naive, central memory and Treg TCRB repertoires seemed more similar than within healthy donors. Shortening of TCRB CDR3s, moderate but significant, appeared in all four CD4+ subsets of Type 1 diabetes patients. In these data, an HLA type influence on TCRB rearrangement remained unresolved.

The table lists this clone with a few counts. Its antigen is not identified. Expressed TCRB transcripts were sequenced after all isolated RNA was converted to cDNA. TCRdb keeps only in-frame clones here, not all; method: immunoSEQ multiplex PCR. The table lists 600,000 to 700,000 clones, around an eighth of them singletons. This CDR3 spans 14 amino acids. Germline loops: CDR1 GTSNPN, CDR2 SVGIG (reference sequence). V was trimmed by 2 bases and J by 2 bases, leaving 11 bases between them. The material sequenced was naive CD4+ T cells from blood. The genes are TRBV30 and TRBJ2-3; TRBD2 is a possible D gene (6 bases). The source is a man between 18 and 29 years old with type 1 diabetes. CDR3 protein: CAWSFGGTTDTQYF. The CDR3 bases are TGTGCCTGGAGTTTCGGGGGAACCACAGATACGCAGTATTTT.